The source of this T cell receptor (beta chain) is a study of regulatory T cells in long-lasting Graves disease (dated by TCRdb to the early 2020s). Study-wide context: To count as having persistent Graves' disease, a patient had to have received antithyroid drug treatment for over 5 years with TSH receptor autoantibodies remaining persistently positive. In the clinical cohort, patients with persistent Graves' disease had used antithyroid drugs for an average of about 10.3 years. TCR sequencing covered 13 persistent and around 20 newly diagnosed Graves' disease patients, 33 samples in total. The study was registered as a clinical trial and conducted in China. Persistent Graves' disease patients were compared with newly diagnosed Graves' disease patients by peripheral blood TCR sequencing and RNA sequencing.

This sample's time point label indicates: persistent/refractory GD, antithyroid drugs over 5 years with positive TRAb. For both TCR sequencing and RNA sequencing, RNA was extracted from PBMCs in TRIzol. The diagnosis of Graves' disease was made according to American Thyroid Association guidelines. Patients were recruited from an endocrinology department in Xi'an, China. Each patient gave around 9 milliliters of peripheral blood, collected in an EDTA anticoagulant tube. Ficoll Paque Plus density gradient separation was used to isolate PBMCs, and no further T cell sorting was done. An Agilent 2100 Bioanalyzer and agarose gel were used to assess RNA quality, and a NanoDrop 2000 was used to measure RNA concentration. As encoded in the germline V gene, CDR1 is SGHTA while CDR2 is FQGNSA. From the cysteine through the phenylalanine, the CDR3 covers 13 amino acids. Kept here is only the CDR3 DNA, which spans 39 bases and is read in frame from base 1. Trimming removed 5 bases from V and 6 bases from J, leaving 14 bases between the germline ends.

To note about this clonotype: The clone's antigen remains unknown. Base quality data are lacking; no much larger clone is found one base away.

The receptor library was made with multiplex PCR. The sequencer was an Illumina HiSeq 4000. To build TCR beta libraries, CDR3 regions were amplified by Arm-PCR using iRepertoire HTBI primers. Gel purification was performed on PCR products prior to sequencing. For the original study's pipeline: Gene usage analysis of CDR3 amino acid clonotypes relied on the 60 or so TRBV and 13 to 15 TRBJ segments identified across samples. COPE and FqMerger were used to merge filtered high-quality paired reads into contigs. BLAST was used to align contigs to IMGT TRBV, TRBD and TRBJ reference genes, and CDR3 was defined according to IMGT. Any clonotype with a frequency above 0.1% was counted as a highly expanded clone. Repertoire diversity was measured by Shannon entropy, and V-J evenness by the Gini coefficient. A clonotype was considered public if more than one individual shared it. Using fastp at Q25 and MiXCR, TCRdb reprocessed the public reads and kept productive beta chains. When rows share a CDR3 protein, they turn into one entry using the most common DNA and genes. The V and J calls follow TCRdb's processing rather than the paper's. This sample comprises 400,000 to 450,000 distinct CDR3 sequences, 20% to 25% of them detected only once. Over 25% of the sample is taken by the ten largest.

Points the paper makes about the study in general: Lower TCR Shannon entropy and fewer highly expanded clones were observed in persistent Graves' disease patients than in newly diagnosed patients, which suggested clonal expansion. Sequencing and analysis were limited to the TCR beta chain. Peripheral blood alone was examined, since thyroid tissue, which constituted the primary lesion, could not be accessed. More public clonotypes were shared among persistent patients (roughly 2,700) than among newly diagnosed patients (roughly 1,000). TRBV28, TRBJ1-2 and TRBJ2-5 were preferentially used in persistent disease, while TRBV20-1 and TRBJ2-1 were favored in newly diagnosed disease. As a limitation, the authors acknowledged that the small sample size may reduce accuracy.

The sequence derives from a female donor with Graves disease. Sequenced material: peripheral blood mononuclear cells (PBMCs), taken when the disease was refractory, from a patient treated with antithyroid drugs. The sequence is built from TRBV7-2 and TRBJ2-7; the D gene cannot be resolved reliably. Here the CDR3 is given as CASSVSPQTEQYF. The DNA is as follows: TGTGCCAGCAGCGTATCCCCCCAAACCGAGCAGTACTTC.